These T cell receptor beta chains were read from a single sample in a study of monozygotic twins with inflammatory bowel disease. One entry per CDR3 protein, without DNA, is what TCRdb gives after re-calling the 5' RACE reads. Recorded for this sample: approximately 400,000 distinct CDR3 sequences. Sequenced material: blood. The receptors derive from a human donor with ulcerative colitis or Crohn's disease, or a healthy co-twin of an affected twin (not recorded which). Both conserved end residues are part of each CDR3.

v_gene	j_gene	CDR3aa
TRBV7-9	TRBJ2-7	CATSPTATYEQYF
TRBV29-1	TRBJ2-1	CSVTGEPLWNEQFF
TRBV3-1	TRBJ1-1	CASSQALRTEAFF
TRBV18	TRBJ2-1	CASFQDQFGEQFF
TRBV27	TRBJ2-1	CASASDSLSYNEQLF
TRBV19	TRBJ2-1	CASKQWERVGNEQFF
TRBV9	TRBJ2-1	CASSVVGGEAEQFF
TRBV6-1	TRBJ2-6	CASRTTTRVSGANVLTF
TRBV20-1	TRBJ2-3	CSAINSGSSTDTQYF
TRBV5-1	TRBJ2-3	CASSLMAGGPGATDTQYF
TRBV3-1	TRBJ1-1	CASTLGRFDTEAFF
TRBV6-1	TRBJ2-6	CASTMDRGFRGANVLTF
TRBV29-1	TRBJ2-7	CSVVDAGTYEQYF
TRBV27	TRBJ2-7	CASSYRVYSEQYF
TRBV12-3/TRBV12-4	TRBJ1-6	CASSLGTPLHF
TRBV28	TRBJ2-7	CASSSPDSSNYEQYF
TRBV5-1	TRBJ1-1	CASSLAMGTGFGVNTEAFF